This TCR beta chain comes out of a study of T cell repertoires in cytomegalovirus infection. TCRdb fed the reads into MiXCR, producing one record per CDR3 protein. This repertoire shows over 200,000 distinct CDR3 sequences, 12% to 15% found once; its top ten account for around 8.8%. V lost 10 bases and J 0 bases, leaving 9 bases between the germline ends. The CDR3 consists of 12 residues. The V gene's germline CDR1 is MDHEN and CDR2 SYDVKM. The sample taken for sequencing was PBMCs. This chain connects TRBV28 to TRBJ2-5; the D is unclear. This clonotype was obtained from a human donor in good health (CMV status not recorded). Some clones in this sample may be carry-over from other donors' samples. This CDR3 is CATLFNQETQYF. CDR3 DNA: TGTGCCACCCTCTTCAACCAAGAGACCCAGTACTTC.